This T cell receptor (beta chain) was obtained from a study of T cell clusters in autoimmune cytopenias. Each sample's input was 200 to 300 ng genomic DNA, 30,000 to 45,000 genome equivalents. CDR3 size: 13 residues. TRB rearrangements were amplified by touch-down multiplex PCR with mixed TRB-A/B primers. TCRdb reprocessed the multiplex PCR reads, keeping one entry per CDR3 protein, no DNA. This repertoire includes some 15,000 distinct CDR3 sequences. Study-wide results and caveats: The T cell clusters were defined only in silico, without experimental functional validation.

About this clonotype: What it recognizes is unknown.

The clonotype was recovered from a human donor with an autoimmune cytopenia or autoimmune hepatitis (not recorded which). This chain joins TRBV12-3 or TRBV12-4 and TRBJ1-1; TCRdb designates TRBD1, a call that cannot be tested without DNA. The sample consisted of peripheral blood. The CDR3 sequence is CASSPDMNTEAFF.